Below, 26 T cell receptor beta chains from the same sample are listed, as sequenced in a study of identical twins. TCRdb passed the 5' RACE reads through MiXCR, listing each CDR3 protein once. The data contain 450,000 or so distinct CDR3 sequences, less than 20% of them singletons. The source material was naive T cells sorted from blood. These receptor sequences come from a man between 45 and 60 years old in good health.

The chain couples TRBV15 to TRBJ2-2, with D uncertain. The CDR3 runs to 14 residues. The V end lost 0 bases, the J end lost 1 base, and 3 bases lay between the germline ends. Germline V CDR1 and CDR2: LNHNV, YYDKDF (reference sequence). CDR3 residues: CATSREGNTGELFF. The CDR3 DNA follows: TGTGCCACCAGCAGAGAGGGGAACACCGGGGAGCTGTTTTTT.

CDR3 in amino acids: CASSTKLSSYNEQFF. DNA of the CDR3: TGTGCCAGCAGCACAAAGCTGAGCTCCTACAATGAGCAGTTCTTC. This chain joins TRBV7-8 and TRBJ2-1; D remains ambiguous. Germline assignment: CDR1 SGHVS and CDR2 FQNEAQ. The CDR3 extends over 15 amino acids. Trimming removed 5 bases from V and 0 bases from J, with 11 bases in between.

This clonotype was seen ten or more times. This chain uses TRBV3-1 with TRBJ1-2; weak D call: TRBD1 (5 bases). The V gene's germline CDR1 is LGHDT and CDR2 YNNKEL (reference sequence). CDR3 length: 15 amino acids. V was clipped by 0 bases and J by 7 bases, with 15 bases between them. CDR3 coding DNA: TGTGCCAGCAGCCAAGATCACGCAGGGAAGAGTGGCTACACCTTC. Its protein product is CASSQDHAGKSGYTF.

There are a few counts of this clonotype. V gene TRBV29-1 combines with J gene TRBJ2-7; 7 nucleotides line up with TRBD1. The CDR3 sequence is 13 residues long. Germline V lookup: CDR1 SQVTM, CDR2 ANQGSEA. The V and J ends lost 5 bases and 1 base, in that order; junction bases with no gene match: 5. The CDR3 here is CSVRQGPSYEQYF. The DNA of the CDR3 is TGCAGCGTTAGACAGGGCCCATCCTACGAGCAGTACTTC.

The sample holds many counts of this clonotype. The rearrangement links TRBV9 to TRBJ2-7; 9 positions agree with TRBD2. The CDR3 runs to 16 residues. Germline CDR1 SGDLS, CDR2 YYNGEE. With 4 bases clipped from V and 2 bases from J, the junction kept 10 bases outside the gene matches. The CDR3: CASSLQAGGAPYEQYF. CDR3 nucleotides: TGTGCCAGCAGCCTTCAGGCGGGAGGGGCCCCCTACGAGCAGTACTTC.

Points on this clonotype: Germline is not matched at one junction end, which may reflect a read error. The chain combines TRBV12-3 or TRBV12-4 with TRBJ2-1; 8 bases map to TRBD1. This CDR3 region has 12 residues. The CDR3: CASSPIVRGQVF. The DNA of the CDR3 is TGTGCCAGCAGTCCCATCGTCAGGGGGCAGGTCTTC.

The sample holds a few counts of this clonotype. The chain recombines TRBV4-3 with TRBJ2-1; possibly TRBD1 or TRBD2 for D (5 bases each). This CDR3 region has 16 residues. The ends were cut back, 0 bases at V and 9 bases at J, with 18 bases in the middle. From germline, CDR1 is LGHNA and CDR2 YSLEER. CDR3 sequence reads: CASSQDRGRHAGEQFF. As DNA, the CDR3 is TGCGCCAGCAGCCAAGATAGGGGACGTCATGCTGGTGAGCAGTTCTTC.

This clonotype was counted many times. This chain uses TRBV4-1 with TRBJ2-1; a possible D gene is TRBD1 (5 bases). CDR3 length equals 15 residues. Trimming shortened V by 3 bases and J by 6 bases, and 15 bases separated the two germline ends. Germline loops: CDR1 MGHRA, CDR2 YSYEKL. The chain's CDR3 is CASSQGTLTGNEQFF. The CDR3 DNA sequence: TGCGCCAGCAGCCAGGGAACCTTAACAGGCAATGAGCAGTTCTTC.

The chain joins TRBV7-2 to TRBJ1-1, with a possible D match to TRBD1 (6 bases). In germline, CDR1 is SGHTA, CDR2 FQGNSA. V gave up 4 bases and J gave up 1 base, with 13 bases separating them. CDR3 length: 15 amino acids. The CDR3 sequence: CASSSGAGANTEAFF. CDR3 coding DNA: TGTGCCAGCAGCTCAGGGGCGGGGGCGAACACTGAAGCTTTCTTT.

The chain joins TRBV13 to TRBJ2-2; weak D call: TRBD1 (6 bases). V was pared by 5 bases and J by 1 base, with 11 bases between. The germline gives CDR1 PRHDT, CDR2 FYEKMQ (reference sequence). The CDR3 consists of 15 residues. The CDR3 bases are TGTGCCAGCAGCGCCCGGACAGTGAACACCGGGGAGCTGTTTTTT. Encoded protein: CASSARTVNTGELFF.

This clonotype occurred many times. The chain uses TRBV7-2 and TRBJ2-1; TRBD1 agrees at 8 bases. Per the germline V gene, CDR1 is SGHTA and CDR2 is FQGNSA. The CDR3 covers 15 residues. The V gene end was trimmed by 2 bases and the J gene end by 9 bases; junction bases not matched to a gene: 9. Here the CDR3 reads CASSLHRGDLIEQFF. Written as DNA, the CDR3 is TGTGCCAGCAGCTTACACAGGGGGGATCTCATTGAGCAGTTCTTC.

This clonotype appeared a few times. CDR3 coding DNA: TGTGCCACGCGGTACGAAGGGGGCGAGGAGACCCAGTACTTC. Amino acids: CATRYEGGEETQYF. This chain links TRBV10-3 with TRBJ2-5; 7 bases agree with TRBD1. The junction had 13 bases not matched to a gene; V was cut back by 10 bases and J by 5 bases. CDR3 length: 14 residues. Per germline, CDR1 ENHRY and CDR2 SYGVKD.

This clonotype was counted between two and nine times. The genes are TRBV5-1 and TRBJ2-1; possible D gene TRBD1, 5 bases. The CDR3 consists of 16 residues. Trimming stripped 2 bases from V and 6 bases from J, with 18 bases between. Germline V gene lookup returns CDR1 SGHRS and CDR2 YFSETQ. The chain's CDR3 is CASSLNRLEPLNEQFF. The CDR3 nucleotides are TGCGCCAGCAGCTTAAACAGGCTCGAACCCCTCAATGAGCAGTTCTTC.

This clonotype was observed at least ten times. The chain links TRBV5-1 to TRBJ2-7; 7 nucleotides align to TRBD1. Germline CDR1 and CDR2: SGHRS and YFSETQ. CDR3 length equals 14 residues. The trim removed 2 bases at V and 3 bases at J, leaving 5 bases unmatched. Written as DNA, the CDR3 is TGCGCCAGCAGCTTCGGGACAGATTACTACGAGCAGTACTTC. It specifies CASSFGTDYYEQYF.

The chain carries TRBV2 and TRBJ1-1; D remains ambiguous. CDR1 and CDR2 (germline): SNHLY, FYNNEI. The CDR3 contains 13 residues. The V gene lost 3 bases and the J gene lost 4 bases, with 9 bases spanning the gap. This CDR3 reads CASSEMTSTEAFF. CDR3 nucleotide sequence: TGTGCCAGCAGTGAGATGACGAGCACTGAAGCTTTCTTT.

A few counts support this clonotype. The chain joins TRBV6-5 to TRBJ2-3; no firm D call. V shed 2 bases and J shed 8 bases, with 11 bases lying between them. The CDR3 sequence is 13 residues long. The germline V gene has CDR1 MNHEY and CDR2 SVGAGI. For the CDR3, the DNA is TGTGCCAGCAGTTACGCCGGAGTCGGTACGCAGTATTTT. Translating it yields CASSYAGVGTQYF.

At least ten counts were recorded for this clonotype. V usage is TRBV7-2 and J usage is TRBJ2-1, with D perhaps given as TRBD1 or TRBD2 (5 bases each). The CDR3 loop spans 14 amino acids. Germline values: CDR1 SGHTA, CDR2 FQGNSA. Trimming shortened V by 1 base and J by 5 bases, and 9 bases separated the two germline ends. CDR3 sequence (DNA): TGTGCCAGCAGCTTAGTAGGGACGGACAATGAGCAGTTCTTC. It is translated as CASSLVGTDNEQFF.

The rearrangement joins TRBV24-1 to TRBJ2-1, with D unresolved. The V end was cut by 1 base, the J end by 8 bases, with 11 bases between. Germline V lookup: CDR1 KGHDR, CDR2 SFDVKD. This CDR3 spans 14 amino acids. The CDR3 spells CATSDFEPTHEQFF. CDR3 in DNA: TGTGCCACCAGTGATTTCGAGCCTACGCATGAGCAGTTCTTC.

The V and J genes are TRBV20-1 and TRBJ2-1; 9 bases fit TRBD2. V shed 2 bases, J shed 15 bases, and the junction held 17 bases outside the gene matches. Germline V gene sequence: CDR1 DFQATT, CDR2 SNEGSKA (reference sequence). The CDR3 has 15 residues. CDR3 amino acids: CSARSSGKVPVRGFF. The CDR3 DNA is TGCAGTGCTAGATCTAGCGGGAAGGTTCCGGTAAGAGGGTTCTTC.

This clonotype has at least ten counts. The chain combines TRBV3-1 with TRBJ2-1, with D maybe TRBD2 (6 bases). Deletions cut 8 bases from V and 6 bases from J, with 20 bases between. The CDR3 is 15 amino acids. CDR1 is LGHDT, CDR2 YNNKEL, per germline (reference sequence). As DNA, the CDR3 is TGTGCCAGCGCCGCCGGGCCGGGACTCAGCAATGAGCAGTTCTTC. It codes for CASAAGPGLSNEQFF.

This clonotype was seen many times. CDR3 in DNA: TGCGCCAGCAGCCACCTACAGGGTTCAGACACCGGGGAGCTGTTTTTT. This sequence encodes CASSHLQGSDTGELFF. V is TRBV4-1 and J is TRBJ2-2; a possible D gene is TRBD1 (6 bases). This CDR3 is built from 16 residues. V lost 3 bases, J lost 3 bases, and 14 bases lay in between. Germline values: CDR1 MGHRA, CDR2 YSYEKL.

The CDR3 is CAISESVASGSYEQYF. CDR3 bases: TGTGCCATCAGTGAGTCTGTGGCTAGCGGGAGCTACGAGCAGTACTTC. The rearrangement uses TRBV10-3 and TRBJ2-7, with 10 nucleotides matching TRBD2. This CDR3 has 16 residues. Trimming removed 0 bases from V and 3 bases from J; junction bases left unmatched: 5. The V gene's germline CDR1 is ENHRY and CDR2 SYGVKD.

This clonotype was seen repeatedly, ten times or more. This chain uses TRBV18 with TRBJ2-7, with TRBD1 matching 7 bases. In germline, CDR1 is KGHSH, CDR2 LQKENI. This CDR3 spans 13 amino acids. With 6 bases clipped from V and 7 bases from J, the junction kept 9 bases outside the gene matches. The DNA for the CDR3 is TGTGCCAGCTCCCCTGAACAGGGGCGGGAGCAGTACTTC. It yields the protein CASSPEQGREQYF.

The V call is TRBV2, the J call TRBJ1-6, with D possibly TRBD1 on 6 matching bases. The germline V and J ends were trimmed by 1 base and 8 bases, with 15 bases remaining between them. This CDR3 has 16 amino acids. Looked up from germline, CDR1 is SNHLY and CDR2 is FYNNEI. The CDR3 protein is CASSEVGGTTDSPLHF. DNA for the CDR3: TGTGCCAGCAGTGAAGTTGGGGGCACCACCGATTCACCCCTCCACTTT.

This clonotype was observed many times. This chain uses TRBV20-1 with TRBJ1-6, with unresolved D. From germline, CDR1 is DFQATT and CDR2 SNEGSKA (reference sequence). Trimming removed 1 base at V and 7 bases at J, with 23 bases between. This CDR3 has 18 residues. CDR3 nucleotide sequence: TGCAGTGCTAGAGTCCGGGCGGGAGGGCTCTCCTTAAATTCACCCCTCCACTTT. This gives the protein CSARVRAGGLSLNSPLHF.

This clonotype showed up many times. This rearrangement joins TRBV11-2 to TRBJ2-7; 11 nucleotides agree with TRBD2. Germline trimming cut 5 bases from V and 3 bases from J; bases unmatched to any gene: 12. CDR1 SGHAT and CDR2 FQNNGV come from the germline V gene. This CDR3 contains 17 residues. The CDR3 region has the DNA TGTGCCAGCAGCCCCTATCTAGCGGGGGGTCGTAACTACGAGCAGTACTTC. Its protein product is CASSPYLAGGRNYEQYF.